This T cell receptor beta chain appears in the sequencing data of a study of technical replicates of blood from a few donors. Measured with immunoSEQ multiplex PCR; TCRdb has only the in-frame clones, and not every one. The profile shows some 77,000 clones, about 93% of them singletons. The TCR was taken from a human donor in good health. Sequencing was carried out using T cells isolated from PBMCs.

The CDR3 DNA is TGTGCCAGCAGTGAAGCGGCCTGGACAGGGCGGGCAGATACGCAGTATTTT. Its protein product is CASSEAAWTGRADTQYF. The rearrangement joins TRBV2 to TRBJ2-3, with TRBD1 matching 8 bases. This CDR3 has 17 amino acids. With 0 bases clipped from V and 4 bases from J, the junction kept 9 bases outside the gene matches. Germline assignment: CDR1 SNHLY and CDR2 FYNNEI.